The table lists the clone carrying this T cell receptor beta chain with many counts. Its antigen is as yet unknown. The source of the sample is a study of blood T cells in healthy people across ages. Study-wide points: It was held that the diversity estimates obtained from one million T cells were underestimates. The study found more naive CD4+ cells and higher diversity in long-lived than aged donors.

Sample donors were healthy Caucasian individuals that came from Russia, aged roughly 6 to 95. With a J-beta primer mix and a sample-barcoded 5' primer, a second PCR ran about 7 to 11 cycles. TCRdb passed the 5' RACE reads through MiXCR, listing each CDR3 protein once. This table holds hundreds of thousands of distinct CDR3 sequences, 25% to 30% found once. CDR1 is SGHDN, CDR2 FVKESK, per germline. V lost 0 bases, J lost 9 bases, and 18 bases lay in between. This CDR3 is 16 amino acids long. Specimen: blood. The V and J genes are TRBV14 and TRBJ2-1; tentative D call: TRBD2 (6 bases). The receptor comes from a woman of 80 years or more in good health. CDR3 loop: CASSQDWRRGIGEQFF. In DNA, the CDR3 is TGTGCCAGCAGCCAAGATTGGAGACGGGGGATAGGTGAGCAGTTCTTC.